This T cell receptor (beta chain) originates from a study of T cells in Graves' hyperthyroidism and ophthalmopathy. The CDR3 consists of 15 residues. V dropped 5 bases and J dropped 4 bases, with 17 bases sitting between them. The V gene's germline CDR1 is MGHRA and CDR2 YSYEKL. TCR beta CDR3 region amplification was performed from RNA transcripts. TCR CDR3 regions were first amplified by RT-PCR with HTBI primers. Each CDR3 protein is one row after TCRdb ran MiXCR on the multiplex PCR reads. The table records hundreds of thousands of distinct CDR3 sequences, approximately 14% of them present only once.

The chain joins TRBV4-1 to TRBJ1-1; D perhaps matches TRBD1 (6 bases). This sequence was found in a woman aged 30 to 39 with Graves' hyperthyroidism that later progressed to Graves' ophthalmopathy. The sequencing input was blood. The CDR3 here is CASSSSEGGFTEAFF. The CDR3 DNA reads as TGCGCCAGCAGCAGCAGCGAGGGGGGCTTCACTGAAGCTTTCTTT.